This T cell receptor beta chain was recovered during a study of T cells in Graves' hyperthyroidism and ophthalmopathy. Study-level information: Staff took peripheral blood when the initial diagnosis was made, before any treatment began.

Uncontrolled infection, other autoimmune disease, pregnancy or lactation barred patients from enrollment. The V segment lost 3 bases and the J segment 7 bases; nucleotides outside the gene matches: 9. The CDR3 is made up of 15 amino acids. CDR1 is MNHEY, CDR2 SMNVEV, per germline (reference sequence). Remarks on this clonotype: Its target is not known.

TCR beta CDR3 region amplification was performed from RNA transcripts. HTBI primers were employed in a first-round RT-PCR of the TCR CDR3. TCRdb itself ran the multiplex PCR reads through MiXCR, one entry per CDR3 protein. The sample records under 750,000 distinct CDR3 sequences, approximately 19% being singletons. General study findings and limits: Among clonotypes expanded in thyroid above 0.001, most were also found in blood.

The sample comprised blood. The sequence derives from a woman aged 45-59 years with Graves' hyperthyroidism that later progressed to Graves' ophthalmopathy. The chain couples TRBV27 to TRBJ1-5; 7 nucleotides match TRBD1. The CDR3 reads CASSLTTGARQPQHF. CDR3 coding DNA: TGTGCCAGCAGTTTGACTACAGGGGCCAGGCAGCCCCAGCATTTT.